The source of this T cell receptor beta chain is a study of blood T cell repertoires in COVID-19. Under the authors' procedure: Amplification with reference gene primers provided the estimates of nucleated cell counts. Here immunoSEQ multiplex PCR was the method, and the copy in TCRdb shows in-frame clones only, minus some. The D gene and trimming were derived from the DNA, and the V and J assignments and clone size from that table. Among around 300,000 clones listed, 70% to 90% were seen once. Germline lookup yields CDR1 SGDLS and CDR2 YYNGEE. The CDR3 is 15 residues long. V lost 3 bases, J lost 6 bases, and 5 bases stayed unmatched. Participants were aged roughly 18 to 89 years from approximately 24 US areas. Clinical history as reported by participants underpinned cohort assignment. Cohort 3 recovered donors had two negative PCRs, clearance, or symptom resolution.

This chain uses TRBV9 with TRBJ2-3, with 12 bases matching TRBD2. Material for sequencing was PBMCs or T cells enriched from blood (not recorded which). The clonotype was recovered from a woman in her twenties or thirties who had recovered from COVID-19. The DNA for the CDR3 is TGTGCCAGCAGCGGCGGGACTAGCGGGCCCGATACGCAGTATTTT. Its protein product is CASSGGTSGPDTQYF.